The 18 T cell receptor beta chains reported below all come from one sample, sequenced in a study of blood T cell repertoires in COVID-19. The repertoire was sequenced with immunoSEQ multiplex PCR; TCRdb's copy has only in-frame clones and lacks some. The sample contains about 160,000 clones, approximately 81% of which appear only once. The source material was peripheral blood. All receptors come from a middle-aged man with acute or convalescent COVID-19.

This chain uses TRBV6-5 with TRBJ1-6, with 10 bases fitting TRBD1. Looked up from germline, CDR1 is MNHEY and CDR2 is SVGAGI. Losses at the gene ends were 2 bases for V and 9 bases for J; bases not matched to a gene: 7. This CDR3 has 16 residues. CDR3 sequence: CASSYAKTGGSSPLHF. The CDR3 region has the DNA TGTGCCAGCAGTTACGCCAAGACAGGGGGCAGTTCACCCCTCCACTTT.

The V call is TRBV5-6, the J call TRBJ1-2, with D possibly being TRBD1 (5 bases). Germline values: CDR1 SGHDT, CDR2 YYEEEE. This CDR3 is 14 amino acids long. Trimming stripped 0 bases from V and 3 bases from J, with 9 bases between. CDR3 nucleotide sequence: TGTGCCAGCAGCTTGGGACAGCGAGACTATGGCTACACCTTC. This encodes CASSLGQRDYGYTF.

A few counts support this clone. The V gene is TRBV7-8, the J gene TRBJ1-5; D possibly corresponds to TRBD1 (5 bases). V was cut by 1 base and J by 10 bases, with 8 bases left in between. This CDR3 comprises 12 residues. Germline loops: CDR1 SGHVS, CDR2 FQNEAQ. The CDR3: CASSLGQGPQHF. In nucleotides, the CDR3 is TGTGCCAGCAGCTTAGGTCAGGGTCCCCAGCATTTT.

The V call is TRBV5-4, the J call TRBJ2-2; TRBD2 matches at 7 bases. The germline V gene has CDR1 SGHNT and CDR2 YYREEE (reference sequence). The CDR3 is made up of 13 amino acids. Trimming removed 4 bases from V and 8 bases from J; junction bases left unmatched: 5. CDR3 region: CASSLGLVGELFF. CDR3 nucleotides: TGTGCCAGCAGCCTCGGACTAGTTGGGGAGCTGTTTTTT.

This chain uses TRBV2 with TRBJ1-4; a possible D gene is TRBD1 (5 bases). The V gene's germline CDR1 is SNHLY and CDR2 FYNNEI. This CDR3 is built from 14 residues. The V end was cut by 3 bases, the J end by 8 bases, with 13 bases between. The CDR3 region is CASSDPRVGEKLFF. In DNA, the CDR3 is TGTGCCAGCAGTGATCCCAGGGTTGGGGAAAAACTGTTTTTT.

This clone was observed a single time. J is TRBJ2-7 and V is TRBV15, with 7 bases fitting TRBD1. V shed 2 bases and J 2 bases; nucleotides not matched to a gene: 3. The length of the CDR3 is 14 residues. Germline V CDR1 and CDR2: LNHNV, YYDKDF (reference sequence). CDR3 sequence (DNA): TGTGCCACCAGCAGATCGGGACAGCCCTACGAGCAGTACTTC. Translation gives CATSRSGQPYEQYF.

The chain has TRBV3-1 (or the pseudogene TRBV3-2) and TRBJ2-3, with D possibly being TRBD1 (5 bases). Germline-derived CDR1 and CDR2 are LGHDT and YNNKEL (reference sequence). This CDR3 contains 14 residues. The ends were cut back, 3 bases at V and 6 bases at J, with 13 bases in the middle. The CDR3 spells CASSQGLDIDTQYF. CDR3 DNA sequence: TGTGCCAGCAGCCAGGGGCTAGATATCGATACGCAGTATTTT.

The chain combines TRBV7-2 with TRBJ1-2; 8 nucleotides align to TRBD1. This CDR3 contains 17 residues. Germline CDR1 SGHTA, CDR2 FQGNSA. V lost 4 bases and J lost 6; bases outside the gene matches: 16. CDR3 DNA: TGTGCCAGCAGCTCCTCTCCCTGGGACAGGCAGTTCCATGGCTACACCTTC. It is translated as CASSSSPWDRQFHGYTF.

This sequence joins TRBV6-6 and TRBJ1-5, with D maybe TRBD1 (5 bases). The germline V gene encodes CDR1 MNHNY and CDR2 SVGAGI (reference sequence). V gave up 11 bases and J gave up 5 bases, with 19 bases separating them. This CDR3 region has 14 residues. The CDR3 reads CAGHKWIGDQPQHF. CDR3 in DNA: TGTGCCGGACATAAATGGATAGGAGATCAGCCCCAGCATTTT.

The gene calls are TRBV4-3 and TRBJ2-5; 9 positions agree with TRBD2. This CDR3 is built from 16 residues. Germline CDR1 is LGHNA and CDR2 is YSLEER. With 1 base clipped from V and 0 bases from J, the junction kept 3 bases outside the gene matches. The CDR3 bases are TGCGCCAGCAGCCAAGGTAGCGGGGGTGACCAAGAGACCCAGTACTTC. Protein: CASSQGSGGDQETQYF.

V and J are TRBV28 and TRBJ2-1; TRBD2 agrees at 7 bases. The CDR3 is made up of 14 amino acids. From germline, CDR1 is MDHEN and CDR2 SYDVKM. The V and J ends lost 3 bases and 7 bases, in that order; junction bases with no gene match: 6. For the CDR3, the DNA is TGTGCCAGCAGTTTGGGACGGGGAGGGAATGAGCAGTTCTTC. Its protein product is CASSLGRGGNEQFF. Combining the CDR3 with reference TRBV28 and TRBJ2-1 gives the whole variable domain DVKVTQSSRYLVKRTGEKVFLECVQDMDHENMFWYRQDPGLGLRLIYFSYDVKMKEKGDIPEGYSVSREKKERFSLILESASTNQTSMYLCASSLGRGGNEQFFGPGTRLTVL.

This chain uses TRBV5-1 with TRBJ1-1; the match to TRBD1 covers 7 bases. CDR1 and CDR2 from the germline V gene are SGHRS and YFSETQ. Trimming cost V 4 bases and J 0 bases; bases outside gene matches: 6. This CDR3 region has 15 residues. Here the CDR3 reads CASSGDSTMNTEAFF. In DNA, the CDR3 is TGCGCCAGCAGCGGGGACAGCACGATGAACACTGAAGCTTTCTTT.

This clone was detected a few times. The chain recombines TRBV10-2 with TRBJ2-1, with D tentatively TRBD2 (6 bases). The CDR3 length is 14 residues. Deletions cut 5 bases from V and 2 bases from J, with 10 bases between. The germline CDR1 and CDR2 sequences are WSHSY and SAAADI. This CDR3 reads CASSKGGAYNEQFF. The CDR3 bases are TGCGCCAGCAGTAAAGGCGGGGCCTACAATGAGCAGTTCTTC.

This chain links TRBV28 with TRBJ2-1; TRBD2 matches at 11 bases. J was trimmed by 5 bases and V by 3 bases; bases with no gene match: 3. Per the germline V gene, CDR1 is MDHEN and CDR2 is SYDVKM. CDR3 length: 15 amino acids. For the CDR3, the DNA is TGTGCCAGCAGTTTCCTAGCGGGGGGAAACAATGAGCAGTTCTTC. It yields the protein CASSFLAGGNNEQFF.

CDR3 sequence: CASSLARRQETQYF. For the CDR3, the DNA is TGTGCCAGCAGCTTGGCGAGGCGGCAAGAGACCCAGTACTTC. The chain couples TRBV5-4 to TRBJ2-5; D gene uncertain. Per the germline V gene, CDR1 is SGHNT and CDR2 is YYREEE (reference sequence). Trimming shortened V by 0 bases and J by 2 bases, and 8 bases separated the two germline ends. The CDR3 has 14 residues.

The chain couples TRBV28 to TRBJ2-7; D is possibly TRBD2 (6 bases). The germline V gene encodes CDR1 MDHEN and CDR2 SYDVKM. The ends were cut back, 0 bases at V and 7 bases at J, with 7 bases in the middle. The CDR3 spans 12 residues. As DNA, the CDR3 is TGTGCCAGCAGTTTATGGCGGGGTGAGCAGTACTTC. This encodes CASSLWRGEQYF.

The V gene is TRBV5-1, the J gene TRBJ2-3, with D perhaps TRBD1 (6 bases). There are 15 residues in the CDR3. V gave up 8 bases and J gave up 0 bases, with 16 bases separating them. Germline V lookup: CDR1 SGHRS, CDR2 YFSETQ. The CDR3 loop reads CASSPDSKSTDTQYF. The CDR3 DNA is TGCGCCAGTAGTCCGGACAGTAAGAGCACAGATACGCAGTATTTT.

This clone was detected once. The genes are TRBV7-3 and TRBJ1-1; tentatively, D is TRBD1 (6 bases). Deletions cut 5 bases from V and 5 bases from J, with 18 bases between. The CDR3 extends over 15 amino acids. Germline V gene data show CDR1 as SGHTA and CDR2 as FQGTGA. The DNA of the CDR3 is TGTGCCAGCAGCCGAAACGGACAGCTCGGGACTGAAGCTTTCTTT. Protein: CASSRNGQLGTEAFF.